This TCR beta chain came from a study of regulatory T cells in long-lasting Graves disease. Overall study context: The study counted Graves' disease as persistent given over 5 years of antithyroid drugs and positive TSH receptor antibodies. Broader study findings: Favored gene segments in persistent disease were TRBV28, TRBJ1-2 and TRBJ2-5.

CDR1 and CDR2 from the germline V gene are SGHRS and YFSETQ. This CDR3 contains 13 residues. J was trimmed by 6 bases and V by 5 bases; bases with no gene match: 7. According to the study, TCR beta libraries were built with iRepertoire HTBI primers and CDR3-region Arm-PCR. Under the authors' procedure: Throughout the samples, researchers identified 60 to 70 TRBV and approximately 15 TRBJ segments. A single record per CDR3 protein comes from TCRdb applying MiXCR to the multiplex PCR reads. TCRdb's processing, not the authors' own work, is the source of the V and J calls. Of about 400,000 distinct CDR3 sequences detected, less than 25% appear once; the ten largest clones hold around 20%. This clonotype showed up just a few times. Its target is unknown. Stated time point: persistent/refractory GD, antithyroid drugs over 5 years with positive TRAb. Extracted RNA from PBMCs served as the source of the TCR library. Staff drew approximately 10 milliliters of peripheral blood into EDTA tubes.

The sequences come from peripheral blood mononuclear cells (PBMCs), collected when the disease was refractory, from a patient treated with antithyroid drugs. This clonotype was obtained from a female donor with Graves disease. This chain links TRBV5-1 with TRBJ1-2; 7 nucleotides line up with TRBD1. This CDR3 is CASSDRDINGYTF. DNA for the CDR3: TGCGCCAGCAGTGACAGGGACATAAATGGCTACACCTTC.